Listed here is a single T cell receptor (beta chain). What it recognizes is unknown. The data stem from a study of cytomegalovirus exposure and HLA in healthy donors. Points from the study as a whole: Later analysis showed TCR association rates varying by HLA locus, highest for DRB1 and lowest for HLA-C. It was shown in a later analysis that HLA-associated TCR beta chains were more clonally expanded than other, equally common chains.

This CDR3 region has 15 residues. The germline V gene has CDR1 MNHEY and CDR2 SVGAGI. Trimming stripped 3 bases from V and 0 bases from J, with 12 bases between. Amplification used 60 Vbeta primers and 13 Jbeta primers. The data were produced by immunoSEQ multiplex PCR, yet TCRdb's version contains in-frame clones alone and is incomplete. The sample records 100,000 to 150,000 clones, roughly 80% being singletons. V usage is TRBV6-5 and J usage is TRBJ2-7; D is possibly TRBD1 (6 bases). The source material was PBMCs. This TCR came from a man aged 18 to 29 in good health and CMV-seropositive. The CDR3 bases are TGTGCCAGCAGTTATGTTCCAGGGGACTCCTACGAGCAGTACTTC. Translating gives CASSYVPGDSYEQYF.